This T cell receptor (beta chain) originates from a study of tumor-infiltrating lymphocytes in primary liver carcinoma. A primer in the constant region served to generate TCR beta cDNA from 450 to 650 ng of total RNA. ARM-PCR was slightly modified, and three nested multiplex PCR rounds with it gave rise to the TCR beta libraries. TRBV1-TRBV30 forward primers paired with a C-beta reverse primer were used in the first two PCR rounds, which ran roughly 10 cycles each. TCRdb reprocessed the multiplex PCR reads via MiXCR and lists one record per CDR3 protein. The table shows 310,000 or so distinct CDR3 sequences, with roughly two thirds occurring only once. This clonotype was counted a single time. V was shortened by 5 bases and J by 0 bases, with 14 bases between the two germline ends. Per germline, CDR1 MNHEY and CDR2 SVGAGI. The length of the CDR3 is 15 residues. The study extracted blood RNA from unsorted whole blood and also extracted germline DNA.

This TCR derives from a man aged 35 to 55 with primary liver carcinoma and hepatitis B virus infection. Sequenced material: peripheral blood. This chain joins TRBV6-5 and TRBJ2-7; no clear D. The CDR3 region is CASSPLGESSYEQYF. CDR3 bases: TGTGCCAGCAGTCCCTTAGGCGAAAGCTCCTACGAGCAGTACTTC.